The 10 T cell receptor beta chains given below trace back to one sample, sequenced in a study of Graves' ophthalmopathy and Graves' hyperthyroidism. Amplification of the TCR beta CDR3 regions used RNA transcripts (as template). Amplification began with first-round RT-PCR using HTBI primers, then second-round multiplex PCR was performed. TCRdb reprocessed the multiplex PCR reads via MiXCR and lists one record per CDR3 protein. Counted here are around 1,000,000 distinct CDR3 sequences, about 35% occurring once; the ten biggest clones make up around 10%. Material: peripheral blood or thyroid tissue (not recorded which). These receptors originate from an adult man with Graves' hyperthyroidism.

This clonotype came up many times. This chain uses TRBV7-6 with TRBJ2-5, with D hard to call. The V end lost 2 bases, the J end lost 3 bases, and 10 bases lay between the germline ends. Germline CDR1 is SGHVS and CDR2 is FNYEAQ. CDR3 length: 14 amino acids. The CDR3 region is CASSLTGLEETQYF. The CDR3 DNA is TGTGCCAGCAGCTTAACTGGGTTGGAAGAGACCCAGTACTTC.

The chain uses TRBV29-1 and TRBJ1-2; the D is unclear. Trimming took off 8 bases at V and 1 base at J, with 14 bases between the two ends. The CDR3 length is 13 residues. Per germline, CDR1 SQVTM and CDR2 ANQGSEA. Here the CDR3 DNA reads TGCAGCACCCGACCCTCGGGTAACTATGGCTACACCTTC. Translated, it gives CSTRPSGNYGYTF.

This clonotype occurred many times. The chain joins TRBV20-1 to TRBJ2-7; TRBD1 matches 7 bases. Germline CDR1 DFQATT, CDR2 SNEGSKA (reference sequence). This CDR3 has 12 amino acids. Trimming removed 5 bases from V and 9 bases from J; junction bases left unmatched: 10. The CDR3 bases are TGCAGTGCTGTCACAGGGGTGGACCTGCAGTACTTC. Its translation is CSAVTGVDLQYF.

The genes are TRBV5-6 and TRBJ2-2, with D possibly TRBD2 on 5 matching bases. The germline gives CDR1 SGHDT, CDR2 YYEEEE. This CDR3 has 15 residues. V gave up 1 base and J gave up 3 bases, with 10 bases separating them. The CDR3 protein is CASSLRGWYTGELFF. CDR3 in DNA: TGTGCCAGCAGCTTGCGGGGATGGTACACCGGGGAGCTGTTTTTT.

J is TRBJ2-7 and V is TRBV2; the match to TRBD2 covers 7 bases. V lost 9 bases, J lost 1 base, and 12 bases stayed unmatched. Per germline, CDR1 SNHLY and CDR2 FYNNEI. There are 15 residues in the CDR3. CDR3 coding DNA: TGTGCCAGTACGGGACTATCTGAAAAGTCCTACGAGCAGTACTTC. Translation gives CASTGLSEKSYEQYF.

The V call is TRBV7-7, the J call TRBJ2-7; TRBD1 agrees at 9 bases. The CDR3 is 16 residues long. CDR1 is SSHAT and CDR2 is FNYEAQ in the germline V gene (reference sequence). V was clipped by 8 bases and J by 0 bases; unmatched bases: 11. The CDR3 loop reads CASSPRDRVTSYEQYF. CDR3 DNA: TGTGCCAGCTCACCCCGGGACAGGGTAACCTCCTACGAGCAGTACTTC.

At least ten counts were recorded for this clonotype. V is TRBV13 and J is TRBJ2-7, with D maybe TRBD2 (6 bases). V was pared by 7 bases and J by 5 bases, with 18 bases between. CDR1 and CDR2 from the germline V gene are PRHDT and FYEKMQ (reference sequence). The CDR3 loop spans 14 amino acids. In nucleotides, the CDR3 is TGTGCCAGCACCCCAGGCGGGGCGCCCCACGAGCAGTACTTC. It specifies CASTPGGAPHEQYF.

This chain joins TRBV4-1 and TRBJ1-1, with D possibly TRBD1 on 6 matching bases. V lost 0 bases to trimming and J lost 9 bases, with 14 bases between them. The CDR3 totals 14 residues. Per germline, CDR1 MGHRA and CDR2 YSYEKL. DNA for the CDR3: TGCGCCAGCAGCCAAGAGTTCACAGGGCAGAAAGCTTTCTTT. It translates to CASSQEFTGQKAFF.

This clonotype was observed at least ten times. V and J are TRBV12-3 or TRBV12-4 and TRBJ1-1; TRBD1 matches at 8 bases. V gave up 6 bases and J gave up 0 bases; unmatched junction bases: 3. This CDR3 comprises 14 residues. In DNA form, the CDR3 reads TGTGCCAGCAGCAGGGGGCGGGTGAACACTGAAGCTTTCTTT. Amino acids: CASSRGRVNTEAFF.

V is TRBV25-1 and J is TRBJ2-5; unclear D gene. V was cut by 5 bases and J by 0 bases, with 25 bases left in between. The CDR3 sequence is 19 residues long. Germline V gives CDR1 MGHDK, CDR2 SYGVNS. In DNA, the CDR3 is TGTGCCAGCAGTTTGTGGCAGACTCGTCGTTTCAAGTACCAAGAGACCCAGTACTTC. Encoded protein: CASSLWQTRRFKYQETQYF.